This section outlines one T cell receptor (beta chain) sequence together with its context. The germline CDR1 and CDR2 sequences are SNHLY and FYNNEI. This CDR3 has 14 amino acids. Trimming removed 4 bases at V and 2 bases at J, with 6 bases between. Assay used: immunoSEQ multiplex PCR; TCRdb lists only in-frame clones, some missing. The sample contains approximately 75,000 clones, approximately 90% of which appear only once. The data are from a study of blood T cell repertoires in COVID-19. Source material: peripheral blood. The J gene is TRBJ1-6, the V gene TRBV2; D unclear. The sequence derives from a man in his fifties or sixties with acute or convalescent COVID-19. CDR3 bases: TGTGCCAGCAGTGCGGAGCCCTATAATTCACCCCTCCACTTT. Protein sequence: CASSAEPYNSPLHF.